This T cell receptor (beta chain) originates from a study of T cell repertoires in cytomegalovirus infection (dated by TCRdb to 2018 to 2020). Turning to the overall study: Donor HLA type was relevant to the analysis, because carriage of CMV infection together with the matching HLA type was indicated by public TCR beta signatures. Findings and caveats that apply to the study as a whole: In the ex vivo response, HLA-C-restricted CMV-specific TCR beta clonotypes were dominant, and in two of eight donors the single most frequent clonotype came from this HLA-C-restricted group. Carriers of CMV infection plus the relevant HLA type were discriminated by the cumulative frequency of public TCR beta family members in the study cohort and in an independent approximately 340-donor cohort.

The reads were generated on an Illumina HiSeq 1500. The public reads were run again by TCRdb, first through fastp at Q25 and then through MiXCR, and only productive beta chains were kept. Every distinct CDR3 protein forms one entry, paired with its most common genes and DNA. The sample yields over 250,000 distinct CDR3 sequences; over 20% were counted once. The biggest ten clones account for approximately 15% of the sample. Counted from cysteine to phenylalanine, this CDR3 has 16 amino acids. Only the CDR3 part of the read is kept: 48 bases, read in frame from the first base. For CDR1 and CDR2, the germline V gene lists SGHVS and FQNEAQ. Germline trimming amounts to 2 bases on V and 7 bases on J, with 5 as the count of junction bases outside the gene matches. This clonotype was counted many times. Its antigen specificity is not known. Base-call qualities are not available, and no considerably larger clone is one nucleotide away.

Source material: PBMCs. Recombination connected TRBV7-8 to TRBJ2-1, and TRBD2 matches 13 of the central bases. The clonotype originates from a human donor in good health (CMV status not recorded). Some clones in this sample may be carry-over from other donors' samples. Here the CDR3 is given as CASSLRTSGRSNEQFF. The DNA sequence reads TGTGCCAGCAGCTTACGGACTAGCGGGAGATCGAATGAGCAGTTCTTC. Full variable domain (CDR3 extended with the reference TRBV7-8 and TRBJ2-1 proteins): GAGVSQSPRYKVAKRGQDVALRCDPISGHVSLFWYQQALGQGPEFLTYFQNEAQLDKSGLPSDRFFAERPEGSVSTLKIQRTQQEDSAVYLCASSLRTSGRSNEQFFGPGTRLTVL.